This T cell receptor beta chain was captured in a study of blood T cell repertoires in COVID-19. The assay was immunoSEQ multiplex PCR, and TCRdb's table has in-frame clones only and misses some. The repertoire consists of around 100,000 clones, with around nine tenths occurring once and the leading ten covering 5%. The V gene's germline CDR1 is LGHNA and CDR2 YNFKEQ. The junction had 7 bases not matched to a gene; V was cut back by 4 bases and J by 3 bases. This CDR3 region has 16 residues. The source material was peripheral blood. The receptor's source is a human donor in a cohort sampled during active COVID-19. V gene TRBV4-2 combines with J gene TRBJ2-4; 9 nucleotides agree with TRBD1. The DNA for the CDR3 is TGTGCCAGCAGCCCCCGGACAGGGGAGGTCAAAAACATTCAGTACTTC. Its protein product is CASSPRTGEVKNIQYF.